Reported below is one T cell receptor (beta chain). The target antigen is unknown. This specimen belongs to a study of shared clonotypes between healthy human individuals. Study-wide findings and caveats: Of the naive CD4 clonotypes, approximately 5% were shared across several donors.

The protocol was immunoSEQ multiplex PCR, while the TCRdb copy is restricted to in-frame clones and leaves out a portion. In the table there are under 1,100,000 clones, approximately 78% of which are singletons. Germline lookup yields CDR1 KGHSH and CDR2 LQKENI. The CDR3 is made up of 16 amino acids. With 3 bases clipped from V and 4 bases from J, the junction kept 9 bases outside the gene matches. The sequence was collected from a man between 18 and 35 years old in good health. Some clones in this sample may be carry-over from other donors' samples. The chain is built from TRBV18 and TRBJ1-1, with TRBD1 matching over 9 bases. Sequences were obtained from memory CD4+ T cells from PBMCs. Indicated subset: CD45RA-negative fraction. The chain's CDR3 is CASSPRQGEGGTEAFF. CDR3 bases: TGTGCCAGCTCACCTCGACAGGGGGAAGGAGGCACTGAAGCTTTCTTT.